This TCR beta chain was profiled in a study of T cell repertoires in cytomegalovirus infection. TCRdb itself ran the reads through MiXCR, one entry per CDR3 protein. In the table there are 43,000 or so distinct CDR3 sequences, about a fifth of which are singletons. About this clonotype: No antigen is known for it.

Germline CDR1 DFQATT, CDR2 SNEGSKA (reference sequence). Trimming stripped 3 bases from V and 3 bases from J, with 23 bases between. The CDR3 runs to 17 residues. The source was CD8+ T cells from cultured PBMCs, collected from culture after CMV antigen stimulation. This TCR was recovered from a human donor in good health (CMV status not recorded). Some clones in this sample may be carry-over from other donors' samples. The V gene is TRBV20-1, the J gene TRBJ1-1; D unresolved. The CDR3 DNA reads TGCAGTGCTAGGGTAGGATTGGCGTTTCGGCAGGACACTGAAGCTTTCTTT. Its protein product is CSARVGLAFRQDTEAFF.